This T cell receptor beta chain was identified in a study of human T cells and chemical hapten exposure. Time point of the sample: patch test 2, 6 weeks after DPC sensitization. Specified treatment: therapeutic diphenylcyclopropenone sensitization with weekly scalp DPC. CDR1 and CDR2 (germline): MGHRA, YSYEKL. Germline trimming cut 2 bases from V and 7 bases from J; bases unmatched to any gene: 8. The CDR3 consists of 16 residues. The library gave individual cDNA molecules unique molecular identifiers. Original handling: Sample TCR totals centred on a median of about 92,000, ranging about 20,000 to 700,000. TCRdb fed the RACE reads into MiXCR, producing one record per CDR3 protein. TCRdb, not the original authors, processed these V and J calls. This sample has about 400,000 distinct CDR3 sequences; about 6% occur once, and the top ten carry about 5%. Notes on this clonotype: The antigen is undetermined.

Whole-study results and caveats: Patch test score rose with PT1 expanded TCR count, significant at thresholds 8, 16 and 32, not 4. The study found expanded TCRs formed significantly more large CDR3 similarity clusters than controls.

The sample consisted of whole blood, taken in connection with sensitization to the hapten diphenylcyclopropenone (DPC). The chain recombines TRBV4-1 with TRBJ2-4; 10 bases map to TRBD1. The clonotype was recovered from a woman under 30 with alopecia areata. Some clones in this sample may be carry-over from other donors' samples. CDR3 DNA sequence: TGCGCCAGCAGCCAATGGCATACGGGACAGGGGAACATTCAGTACTTC. Its protein product is CASSQWHTGQGNIQYF.